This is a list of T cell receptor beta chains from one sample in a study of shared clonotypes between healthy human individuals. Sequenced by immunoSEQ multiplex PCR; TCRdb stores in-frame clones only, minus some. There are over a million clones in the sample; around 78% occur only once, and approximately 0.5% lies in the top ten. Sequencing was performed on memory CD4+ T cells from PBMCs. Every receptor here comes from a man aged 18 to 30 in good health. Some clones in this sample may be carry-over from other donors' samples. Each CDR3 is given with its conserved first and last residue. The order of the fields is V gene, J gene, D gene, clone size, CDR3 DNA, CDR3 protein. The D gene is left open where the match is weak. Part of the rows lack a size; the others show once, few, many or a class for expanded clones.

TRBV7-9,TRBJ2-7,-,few,TGTGCCAGCAGCACCCGGGGGGACAACGTCTACGAGCAGTACTTC,CASSTRGDNVYEQYF
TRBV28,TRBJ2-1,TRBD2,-,TGTGCCAGCAGTTCCGGGACTAGCGGGATCAATGAGCAGTTCTTC,CASSSGTSGINEQFF
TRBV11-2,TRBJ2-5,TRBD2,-,TGTGCCAGCAGCCCCCTGACTAGCGGGAGGGCCTTGGGAGAGACCCAGTACTTC,CASSPLTSGRALGETQYF
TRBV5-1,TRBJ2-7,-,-,TGCGCCAGCAGTGGCGGGGAATTAGTAAACGAGCAGTACTTC,CASSGGELVNEQYF
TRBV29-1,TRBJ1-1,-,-,TGCAGCGTGGCCGGGGGGACGGAGGACACTGAAGCTTTCTTT,CSVAGGTEDTEAFF
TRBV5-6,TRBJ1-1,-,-,TGTGCCAGCAGCCCCTGGGGGGGAAACACTGAAGCTTTCTTT,CASSPWGGNTEAFF
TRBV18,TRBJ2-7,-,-,TGTGCCAGCTCACCTGGCGGGCACGAGCAGTACTTC,CASSPGGHEQYF
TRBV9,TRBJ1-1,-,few,TGTGCCAGCAGCGTATCCTCCGATTCTAACACTGAAGCTTTCTTT,CASSVSSDSNTEAFF
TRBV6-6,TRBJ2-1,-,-,TGTGCCAGCAGTCTTACGAACAATGAGCAGTTCTTC,CASSLTNNEQFF
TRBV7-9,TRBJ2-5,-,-,TGTGCCAGCAGAGGCAGACAAGAGACCCAGTACTTC,CASRGRQETQYF
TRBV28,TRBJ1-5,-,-,TGTGCCAGTCAGCAGGGGTCACATCAGCCCCAGCATTTT,CASQQGSHQPQHF
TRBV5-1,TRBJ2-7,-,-,TGCGCCAGCAGCCCACAGCGCCAAGGCGACGAGCAGTACTTC,CASSPQRQGDEQYF
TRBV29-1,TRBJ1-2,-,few,TGCAGCGTTACCCAATCTAGGGGCTATGGCTACACCTTC,CSVTQSRGYGYTF
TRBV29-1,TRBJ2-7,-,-,TGCAGCGGGAGGCGGGGCCCCGAGCAGTACTTC,CSGRRGPEQYF
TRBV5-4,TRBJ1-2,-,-,TGTGCCAGCAGCGTACGTAGGCAGGCCAGCTATGGCTACACCTTC,CASSVRRQASYGYTF
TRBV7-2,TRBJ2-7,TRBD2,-,TGTGCCAGCAGCTACCGGACTAGCGGGATCCAAGAGCAGTACTTC,CASSYRTSGIQEQYF
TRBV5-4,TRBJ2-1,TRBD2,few,TGTGCCAGCAGCTTGGGAGGGACTAGCGGGAGGTATGAGCAGTTCTTC,CASSLGGTSGRYEQFF
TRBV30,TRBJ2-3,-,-,TGTGCCTGGAGCCCCCCTACGCGGAGCACAGATACGCAGTATTTT,CAWSPPTRSTDTQYF
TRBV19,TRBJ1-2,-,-,TGTGCCAGTAGTATAGGGACGTGGCGGACAGTTGCTAACTATGGCTACACCTTC,CASSIGTWRTVANYGYTF
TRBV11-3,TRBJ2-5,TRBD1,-,TGTGCCAGCAGCTTTGGGACAGGGGGTGGAGAGACCCAGTACTTC,CASSFGTGGGETQYF
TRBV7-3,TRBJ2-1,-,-,TGTGCCAGCAGCCACGACAGAGACAATGAGCAGTTCTTC,CASSHDRDNEQFF
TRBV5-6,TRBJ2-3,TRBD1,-,TGTGCCAGCAGCTTGGGGCCCCCGACAGGGGGAGGGGAAGATACGCAGTATTTT,CASSLGPPTGGGEDTQYF
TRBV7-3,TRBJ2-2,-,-,TGTGCCAGCAGCTCGGGGTCCGGGGAGCTGTTTTTT,CASSSGSGELFF
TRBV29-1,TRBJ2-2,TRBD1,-,TGCAGCGTGGACAGGGGGCGCGGCGGGGAGCTGTTTTTT,CSVDRGRGGELFF
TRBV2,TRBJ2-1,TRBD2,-,TGTGCCAGCAGACCGACAAGCGGGAGGGCCCTAAATGAGCAGTTCTTC,CASRPTSGRALNEQFF
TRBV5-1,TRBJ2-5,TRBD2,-,TGCGCCAGCAGCTCCGGGCGGGGGTTCCAAGAGACCCAGTACTTC,CASSSGRGFQETQYF
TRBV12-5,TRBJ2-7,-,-,TGTGCTAGTGCCCTTGGCACGGGACAATACGAGCAGTACTTC,CASALGTGQYEQYF
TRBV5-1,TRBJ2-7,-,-,TGCGCCAGCAGCCCATCGACGGACCCCTACGAGCAGTACTTC,CASSPSTDPYEQYF
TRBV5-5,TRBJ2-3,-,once,TGTGCCAGCACGAAGAACCACGCAGATACGCAGTATTTT,CASTKNHADTQYF
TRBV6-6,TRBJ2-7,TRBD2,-,TGTGCCAGCAGCCTGGGGGGGTCTTCCTACGAGCAGTACTTC,CASSLGGSSYEQYF
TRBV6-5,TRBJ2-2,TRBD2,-,TGTGCCAGCAGTTACTCACTAGCGGCACGCGCCGGGGAGCTGTTTTTT,CASSYSLAARAGELFF
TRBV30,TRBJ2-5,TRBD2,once,TGTGCCTGGAGTGTATCCCCGGGGGGACAAGAGACCCAGTACTTC,CAWSVSPGGQETQYF
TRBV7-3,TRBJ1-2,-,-,TGTGCCAGCAGCCTAGGACAGAACTATGGCTACACCTTC,CASSLGQNYGYTF
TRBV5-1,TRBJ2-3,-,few,TGCGCCAGCAGCTTGGCCCTTTGGACGGCAGATACGCAGTATTTT,CASSLALWTADTQYF
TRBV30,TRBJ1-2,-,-,TGTGCCTGGAGCCTTCCGGGGCGGGGGCGCCTTAACTATGGCTACACCTTC,CAWSLPGRGRLNYGYTF
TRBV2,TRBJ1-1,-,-,TGTGCCAGCCATTTGGACGGAGTGAACACTGAAGCTTTCTTT,CASHLDGVNTEAFF
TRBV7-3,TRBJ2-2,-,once,TGTGCCAGCAGCTTAGGGGCTAGCGAATACACCGGGGAGCTGTTTTTT,CASSLGASEYTGELFF
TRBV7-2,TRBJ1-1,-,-,TGTGCCAGCAGCTTAGCTACGACAGGCCCCCATGAAGCTTTCTTT,CASSLATTGPHEAFF
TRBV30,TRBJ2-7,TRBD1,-,TGTGCCTGCTCCAGGGGGTCGACCTACGAGCAGTACTTC,CACSRGSTYEQYF
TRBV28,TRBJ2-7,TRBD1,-,TGTGCCAGCAGTCCCGCAGGGGACAGGGTTGGCTACGAGCAGTACTTC,CASSPAGDRVGYEQYF
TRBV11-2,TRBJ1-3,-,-,TGTGCCAGCAGCTTTACTGGCAGGGGACCAAACACCATATATTTT,CASSFTGRGPNTIYF